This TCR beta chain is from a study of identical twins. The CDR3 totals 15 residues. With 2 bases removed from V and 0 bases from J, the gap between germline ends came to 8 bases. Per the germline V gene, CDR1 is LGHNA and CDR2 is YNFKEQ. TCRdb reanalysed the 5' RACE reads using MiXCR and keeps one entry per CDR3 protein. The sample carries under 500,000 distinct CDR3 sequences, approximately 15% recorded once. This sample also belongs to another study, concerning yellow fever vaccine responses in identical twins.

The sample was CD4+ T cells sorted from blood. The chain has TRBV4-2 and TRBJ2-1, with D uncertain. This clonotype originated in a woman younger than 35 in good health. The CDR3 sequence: CASSQLILSYNEQFF. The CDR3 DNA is TGTGCCAGCAGCCAATTAATTCTCTCCTACAATGAGCAGTTCTTC.